A selection of T cell receptor beta chains follows, all from one sample in a study of response to subunit inactivated influenza vaccine. Each CDR3 protein gets one entry after TCRdb re-called the RT-PCR reads with MiXCR. The sample records 400,000 to 650,000 distinct CDR3 sequences, approximately 6.9% being singletons. Source: PBMCs from blood, taken around 25 months after vaccination. These receptor sequences come from a man aged 50 to 69 who received an inactivated influenza vaccine. Both conserved end residues are trimmed from each CDR3.

>TRBV5-1|TRBJ2-1
ASSQSPSSYNEQF
>TRBV28|TRBJ2-3
ASSDWASAQY
>TRBV20-1|TRBJ2-5
SARDGRLAGLKQETQY
>TRBV27|TRBJ2-1
ASRRIFAGAYNEQF
>TRBV12-3/TRBV12-4|TRBJ1-2
ASSLGQIGGYT
>TRBV12-3/TRBV12-4|TRBJ2-1
ASSGAFVRGDRNEQF
>TRBV7-8|TRBJ2-1
ASSLAARGQGGEQF
>TRBV2|TRBJ1-2
ASTIKGRGLYGYT
>TRBV20-1|TRBJ2-5
SARGRLAGLRETQY
>TRBV10-1|TRBJ1-1
ATVLKDRMNTEAF
>TRBV12-3/TRBV12-4|TRBJ2-1
ASMHPPNEQF
>TRBV20-1|TRBJ2-7
SARSGYEQY
>TRBV19|TRBJ2-2
ASSRASFVGELF
>TRBV29-1|TRBJ2-2
SVDVRGNTGELF
>TRBV28|TRBJ1-4
ASSLETTLNEKLF
>TRBV19|TRBJ2-1
ASSTGGLYNEQF
>TRBV7-9|TRBJ2-3
ASSSGPLSTDTQY
>TRBV7-9|TRBJ1-2
ASSPDTRTGYT
>TRBV15|TRBJ1-2
ATSRDLGPQS
>TRBV10-3|TRBJ1-1
AISDEGARTEAF
>TRBV24-1|TRBJ2-1
ATSDPQGPRGNEQF
>TRBV5-5|TRBJ1-2
ASSPGQGYGYGYT